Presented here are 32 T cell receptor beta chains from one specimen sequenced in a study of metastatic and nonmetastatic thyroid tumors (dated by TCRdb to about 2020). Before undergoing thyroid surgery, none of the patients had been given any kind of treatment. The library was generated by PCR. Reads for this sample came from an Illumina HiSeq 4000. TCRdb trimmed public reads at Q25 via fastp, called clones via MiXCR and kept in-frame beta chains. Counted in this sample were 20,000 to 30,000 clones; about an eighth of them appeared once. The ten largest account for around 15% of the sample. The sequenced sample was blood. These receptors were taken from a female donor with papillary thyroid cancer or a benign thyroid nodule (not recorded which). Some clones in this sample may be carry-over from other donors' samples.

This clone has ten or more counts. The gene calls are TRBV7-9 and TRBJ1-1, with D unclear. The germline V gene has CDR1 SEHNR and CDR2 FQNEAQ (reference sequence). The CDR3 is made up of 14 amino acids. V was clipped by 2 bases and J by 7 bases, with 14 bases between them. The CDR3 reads CASSLTDVVGEAFF. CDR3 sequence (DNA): TGTGCCAGCAGCTTAACGGATGTTGTGGGTGAAGCTTTCTTT.

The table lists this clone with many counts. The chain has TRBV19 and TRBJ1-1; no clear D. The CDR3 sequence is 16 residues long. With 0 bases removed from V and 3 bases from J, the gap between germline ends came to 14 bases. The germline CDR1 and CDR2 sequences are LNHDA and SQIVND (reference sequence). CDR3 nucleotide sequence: TGTGCCAGTAGTATAGATTCCATACGTTCGGACACTGAAGCTTTCTTT. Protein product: CASSIDSIRSDTEAFF.

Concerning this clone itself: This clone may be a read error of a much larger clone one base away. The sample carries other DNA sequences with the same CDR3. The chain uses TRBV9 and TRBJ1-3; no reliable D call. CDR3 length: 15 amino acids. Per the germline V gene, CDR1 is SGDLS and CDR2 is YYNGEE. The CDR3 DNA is TGTGCCAGCAGCGGTCACAGTATCTCTGGAAACACTATATATTTT. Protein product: CASSGHSISGNTIYF.

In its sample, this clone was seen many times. CDR3 in amino acids: CSARDAETGTDTQYF. Here the CDR3 DNA reads TGCAGTGCTAGAGATGCGGAAACCGGCACAGATACGCAGTATTTT. V is TRBV20-1 and J is TRBJ2-3; D is undetermined. The V end was cut by 0 bases, the J end by 1 base, with 11 bases between. Germline assignment: CDR1 DFQATT and CDR2 SNEGSKA (reference sequence). This CDR3 comprises 15 residues.

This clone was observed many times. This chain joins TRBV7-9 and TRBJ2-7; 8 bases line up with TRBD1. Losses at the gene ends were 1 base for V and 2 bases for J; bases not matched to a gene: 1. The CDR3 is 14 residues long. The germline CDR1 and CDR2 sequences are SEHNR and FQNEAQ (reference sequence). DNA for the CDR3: TGTGCCAGCAGCTTAGGCAGGGGGCCCTACGAGCAGTACTTC. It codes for CASSLGRGPYEQYF.

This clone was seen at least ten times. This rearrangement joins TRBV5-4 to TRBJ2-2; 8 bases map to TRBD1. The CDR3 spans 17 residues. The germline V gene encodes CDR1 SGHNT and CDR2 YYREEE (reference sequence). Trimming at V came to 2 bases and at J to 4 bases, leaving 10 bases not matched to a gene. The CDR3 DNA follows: TGTGCCAGCAGCTTACCAGGGGGCCTCGGGAGCACCGGGGAGCTGTTTTTT. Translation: CASSLPGGLGSTGELFF. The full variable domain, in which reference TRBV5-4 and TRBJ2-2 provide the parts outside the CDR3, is ETGVTQSPTHLIKTRGQQVTLRCSSQSGHNTVSWYQQALGQGPQFIFQYYREEENGRGNFPPRFSGLQFPNYSSELNVNALELDDSALYLCASSLPGGLGSTGELFFGEGSRLTVL.

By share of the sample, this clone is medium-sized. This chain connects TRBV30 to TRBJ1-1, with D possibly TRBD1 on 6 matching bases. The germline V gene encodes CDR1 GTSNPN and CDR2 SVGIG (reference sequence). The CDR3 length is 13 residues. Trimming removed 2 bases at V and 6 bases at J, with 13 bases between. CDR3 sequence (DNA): TGTGCCTGGAGTTCACAGGGTCCCGCTGAAGCTTTCTTT. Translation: CAWSSQGPAEAFF.

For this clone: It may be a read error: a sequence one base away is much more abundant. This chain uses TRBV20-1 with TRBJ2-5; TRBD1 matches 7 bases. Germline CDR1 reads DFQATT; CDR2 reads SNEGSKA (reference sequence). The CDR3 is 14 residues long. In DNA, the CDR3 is TGCGGTGCCACCCAAGGGGGCGAGGGGGAGACCCAGTACTTC. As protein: CGATQGGEGETQYF.

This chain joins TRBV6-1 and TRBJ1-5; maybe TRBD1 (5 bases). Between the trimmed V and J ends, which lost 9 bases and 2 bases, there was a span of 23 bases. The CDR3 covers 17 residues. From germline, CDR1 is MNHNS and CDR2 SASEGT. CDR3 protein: CASSQKDMGLGNQPQHF. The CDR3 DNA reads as TGTGCCAGTAGTCAGAAGGACATGGGGCTCGGCAATCAGCCCCAGCATTTT.

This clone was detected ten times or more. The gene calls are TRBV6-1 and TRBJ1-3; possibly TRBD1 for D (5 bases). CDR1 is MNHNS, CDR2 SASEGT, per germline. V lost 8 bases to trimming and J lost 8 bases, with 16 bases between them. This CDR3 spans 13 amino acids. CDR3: CASGTTVGDTIYF. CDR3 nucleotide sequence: TGTGCCAGCGGTACGACCGTGGGGGACACCATATATTTT.

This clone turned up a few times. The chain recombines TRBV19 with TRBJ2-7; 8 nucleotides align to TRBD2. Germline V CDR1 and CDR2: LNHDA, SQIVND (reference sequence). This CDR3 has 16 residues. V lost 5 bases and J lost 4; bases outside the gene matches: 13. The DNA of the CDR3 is TGTGCCAGTAGTGCCTCCCTGGGACTAGGGTTGTACGAGCAGTACTTC. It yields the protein CASSASLGLGLYEQYF. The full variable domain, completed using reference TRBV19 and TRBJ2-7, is DGGITQSPKYLFRKEGQNVTLSCEQNLNHDAMYWYRQDPGQGLRLIYYSQIVNDFQKGDIAEGYSVSREKKESFPLTVTSAQKNPTAFYLCASSASLGLGLYEQYFGPGTRLTVT.

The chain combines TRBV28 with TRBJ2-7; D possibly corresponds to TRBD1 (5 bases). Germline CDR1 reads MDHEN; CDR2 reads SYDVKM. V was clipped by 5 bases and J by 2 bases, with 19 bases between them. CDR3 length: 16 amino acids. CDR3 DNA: TGTGCCAGCAGTCCGCTACAGGTCCCCAGGGCCTACGAGCAGTACTTC. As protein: CASSPLQVPRAYEQYF. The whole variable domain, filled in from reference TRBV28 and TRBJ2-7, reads DVKVTQSSRYLVKRTGEKVFLECVQDMDHENMFWYRQDPGLGLRLIYFSYDVKMKEKGDIPEGYSVSREKKERFSLILESASTNQTSMYLCASSPLQVPRAYEQYFGPGTRLTVT.

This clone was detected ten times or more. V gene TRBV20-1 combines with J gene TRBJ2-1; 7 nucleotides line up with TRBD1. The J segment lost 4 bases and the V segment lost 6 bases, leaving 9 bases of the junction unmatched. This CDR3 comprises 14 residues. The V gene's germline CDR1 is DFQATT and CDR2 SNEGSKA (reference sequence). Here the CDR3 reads CSAGTGQPYNEQFF. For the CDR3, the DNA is TGCAGTGCGGGGACGGGACAGCCTTACAATGAGCAGTTCTTC.

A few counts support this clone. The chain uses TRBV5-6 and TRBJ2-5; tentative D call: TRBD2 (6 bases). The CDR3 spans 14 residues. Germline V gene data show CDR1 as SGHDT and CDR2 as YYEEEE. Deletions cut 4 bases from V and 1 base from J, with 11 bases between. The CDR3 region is CASSGGISQETQYF. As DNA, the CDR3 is TGTGCCAGCAGCGGGGGGATATCCCAAGAGACCCAGTACTTC.

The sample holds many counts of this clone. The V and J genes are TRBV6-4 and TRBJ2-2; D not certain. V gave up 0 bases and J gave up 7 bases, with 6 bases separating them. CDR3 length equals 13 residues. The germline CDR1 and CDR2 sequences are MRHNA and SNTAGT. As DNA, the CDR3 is TGTGCCAGCAGTGACTCGAATATCGGGGAGCTGTTTTTT. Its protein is CASSDSNIGELFF.

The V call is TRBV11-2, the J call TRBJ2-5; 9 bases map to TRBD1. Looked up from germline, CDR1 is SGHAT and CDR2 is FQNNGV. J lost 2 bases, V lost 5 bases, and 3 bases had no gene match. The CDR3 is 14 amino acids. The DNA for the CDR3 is TGTGCCAGCAGCCCCGGACAGGGGCAAGAGACCCAGTACTTC. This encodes CASSPGQGQETQYF.

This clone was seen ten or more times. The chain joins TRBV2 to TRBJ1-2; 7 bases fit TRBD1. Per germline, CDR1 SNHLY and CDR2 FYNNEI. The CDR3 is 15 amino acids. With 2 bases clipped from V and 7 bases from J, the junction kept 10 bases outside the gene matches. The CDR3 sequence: CASSERQGRLGGYTF. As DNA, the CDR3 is TGTGCCAGCAGTGAAAGACAGGGCCGGCTTGGTGGCTACACCTTC.

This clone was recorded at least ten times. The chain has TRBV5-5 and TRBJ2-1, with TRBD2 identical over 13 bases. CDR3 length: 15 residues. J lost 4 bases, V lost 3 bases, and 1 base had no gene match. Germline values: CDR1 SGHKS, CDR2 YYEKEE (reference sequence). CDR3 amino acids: CASSSGLAGYNEQFF. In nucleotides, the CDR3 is TGTGCCAGCAGCTCGGGACTAGCGGGGTACAATGAGCAGTTCTTC. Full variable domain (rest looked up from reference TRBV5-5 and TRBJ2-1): DAGVTQSPTHLIKTRGQQVTLRCSPISGHKSVSWYQQVLGQGPQFIFQYYEKEERGRGNFPDRFSARQFPNYSSELNVNALLLGDSALYLCASSSGLAGYNEQFFGPGTRLTVL.

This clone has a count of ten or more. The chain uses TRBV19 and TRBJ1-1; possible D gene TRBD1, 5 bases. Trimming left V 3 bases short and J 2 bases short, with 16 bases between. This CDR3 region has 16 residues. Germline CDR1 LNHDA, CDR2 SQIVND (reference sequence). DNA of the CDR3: TGTGCCAGTAGTATTGCGGGGGAAGGCCTCAACACTGAAGCTTTCTTT. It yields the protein CASSIAGEGLNTEAFF.

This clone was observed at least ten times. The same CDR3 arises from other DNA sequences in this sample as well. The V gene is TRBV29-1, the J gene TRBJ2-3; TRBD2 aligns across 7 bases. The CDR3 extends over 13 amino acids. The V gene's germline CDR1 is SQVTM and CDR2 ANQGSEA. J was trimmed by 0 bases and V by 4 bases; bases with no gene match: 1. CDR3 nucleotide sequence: TGCAGCGTTGCGGGGGGAAGCACAGATACGCAGTATTTT. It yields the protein CSVAGGSTDTQYF.

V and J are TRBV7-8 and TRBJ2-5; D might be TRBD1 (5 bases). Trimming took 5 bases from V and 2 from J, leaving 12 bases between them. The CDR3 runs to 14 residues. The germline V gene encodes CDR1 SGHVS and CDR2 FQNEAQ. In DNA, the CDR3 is TGTGCCAGCAGCCCGTGGACACCACAAGAGACCCAGTACTTC. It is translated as CASSPWTPQETQYF.

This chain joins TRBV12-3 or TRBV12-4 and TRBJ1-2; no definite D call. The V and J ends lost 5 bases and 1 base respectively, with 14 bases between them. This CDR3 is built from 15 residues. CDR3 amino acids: CASSPTSDINYGYTF. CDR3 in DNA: TGTGCCAGCAGTCCAACCTCCGACATTAACTATGGCTACACCTTC.

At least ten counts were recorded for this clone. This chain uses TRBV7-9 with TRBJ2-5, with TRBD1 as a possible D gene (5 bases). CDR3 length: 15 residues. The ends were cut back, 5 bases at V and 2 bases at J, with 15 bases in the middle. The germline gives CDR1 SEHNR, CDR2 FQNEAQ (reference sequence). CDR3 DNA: TGTGCCAGCAGCCGTGCGACAGTAAGGCAAGAGACCCAGTACTTC. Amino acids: CASSRATVRQETQYF. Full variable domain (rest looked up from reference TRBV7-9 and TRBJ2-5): DTGVSQNPRHKITKRGQNVTFRCDPISEHNRLYWYRQTLGQGPEFLTYFQNEAQLEKSRLLSDRFSAERPKGSFSTLEIQRTEQGDSAMYLCASSRATVRQETQYFGPGTRLLVL.

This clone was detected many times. CDR3 in amino acids: CASSPPGVRGGVQFF. Written as DNA, the CDR3 is TGTGCCAGCAGCCCTCCGGGGGTGCGAGGAGGGGTGCAGTTCTTC. This chain connects TRBV4-2 to TRBJ2-1; possible D gene TRBD2, 6 bases. The CDR3 has 15 residues. Germline V lookup: CDR1 LGHNA, CDR2 YNFKEQ. Trimming took 4 bases from V and 12 from J, leaving 22 bases between them.

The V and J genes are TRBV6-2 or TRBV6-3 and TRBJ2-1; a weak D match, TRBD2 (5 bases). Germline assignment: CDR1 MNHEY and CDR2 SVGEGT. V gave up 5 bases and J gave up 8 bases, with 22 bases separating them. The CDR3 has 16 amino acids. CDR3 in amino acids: CASSVTKISGFHEQFF. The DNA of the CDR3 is TGTGCCAGCAGTGTAACCAAAATATCGGGATTCCATGAGCAGTTCTTC.

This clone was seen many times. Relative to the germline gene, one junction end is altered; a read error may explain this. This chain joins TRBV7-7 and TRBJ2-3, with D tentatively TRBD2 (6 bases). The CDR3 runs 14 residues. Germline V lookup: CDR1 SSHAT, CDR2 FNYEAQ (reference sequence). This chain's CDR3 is CASSLSGSTDTQYF. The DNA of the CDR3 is TGTGCTAGCAGCCTTAGCGGTAGCACAGATACGCAGTATTTT.

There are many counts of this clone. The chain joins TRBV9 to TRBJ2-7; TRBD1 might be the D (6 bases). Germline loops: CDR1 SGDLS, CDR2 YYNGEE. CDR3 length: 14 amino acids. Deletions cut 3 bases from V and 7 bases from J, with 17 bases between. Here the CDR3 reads CASSAGPGAREQYF. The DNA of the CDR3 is TGTGCCAGCAGCGCCGGTCCAGGGGCAAGAGAGCAGTACTTC. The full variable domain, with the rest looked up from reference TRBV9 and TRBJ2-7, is DSGVTQTPKHLITATGQRVTLRCSPRSGDLSVYWYQQSLDQGLQFLIQYYNGEERAKGNILERFSAQQFPDLHSELNLSSLELGDSALYFCASSAGPGAREQYFGPGTRLTVT.

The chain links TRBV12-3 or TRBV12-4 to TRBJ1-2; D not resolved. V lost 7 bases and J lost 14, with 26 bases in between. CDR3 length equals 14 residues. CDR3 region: CASIPPPVWAATTF. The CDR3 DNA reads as TGTGCCAGCATCCCGCCACCGGTTTGGGCGGCTACAACCTTC.

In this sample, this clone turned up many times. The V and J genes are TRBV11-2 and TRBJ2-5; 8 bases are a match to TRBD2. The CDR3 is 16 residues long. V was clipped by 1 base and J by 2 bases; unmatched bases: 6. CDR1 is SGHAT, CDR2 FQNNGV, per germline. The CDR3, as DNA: TGTGCCAGCAGCTTAGGGGTTACTAGCGGACAAGAGACCCAGTACTTC. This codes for CASSLGVTSGQETQYF.

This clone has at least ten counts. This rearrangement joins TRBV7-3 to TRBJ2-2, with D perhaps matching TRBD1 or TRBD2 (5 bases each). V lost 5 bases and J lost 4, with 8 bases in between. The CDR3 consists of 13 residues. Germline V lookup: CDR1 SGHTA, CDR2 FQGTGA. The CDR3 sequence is CASSRGTTGELFF. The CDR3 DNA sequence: TGTGCCAGCAGCCGAGGGACCACCGGGGAGCTGTTTTTT.

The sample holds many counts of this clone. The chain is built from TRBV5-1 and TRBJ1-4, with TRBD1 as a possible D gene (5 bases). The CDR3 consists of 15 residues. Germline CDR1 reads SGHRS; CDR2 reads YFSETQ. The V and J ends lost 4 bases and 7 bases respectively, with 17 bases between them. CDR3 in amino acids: CASSPGGMAAEKLFF. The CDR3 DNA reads TGCGCCAGCAGCCCGGGGGGAATGGCTGCTGAAAAACTGTTTTTT.

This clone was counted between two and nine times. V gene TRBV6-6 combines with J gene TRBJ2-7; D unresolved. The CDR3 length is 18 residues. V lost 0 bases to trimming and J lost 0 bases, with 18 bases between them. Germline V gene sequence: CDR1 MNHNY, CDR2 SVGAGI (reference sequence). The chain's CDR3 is CASSYSIRPPPSSYEQYF. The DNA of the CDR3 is TGTGCCAGCAGTTACTCGATACGTCCCCCCCCGAGCTCCTACGAGCAGTACTTC.